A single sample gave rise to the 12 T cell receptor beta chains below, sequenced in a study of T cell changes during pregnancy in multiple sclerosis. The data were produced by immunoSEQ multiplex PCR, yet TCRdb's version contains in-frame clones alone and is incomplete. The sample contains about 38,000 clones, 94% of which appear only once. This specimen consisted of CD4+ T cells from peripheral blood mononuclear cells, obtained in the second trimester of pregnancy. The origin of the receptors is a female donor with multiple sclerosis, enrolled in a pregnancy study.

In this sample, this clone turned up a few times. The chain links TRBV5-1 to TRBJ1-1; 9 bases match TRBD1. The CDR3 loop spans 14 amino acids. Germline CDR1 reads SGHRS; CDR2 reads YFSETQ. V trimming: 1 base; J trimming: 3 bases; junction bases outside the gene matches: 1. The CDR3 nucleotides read TGCGCCAGCAGCTTGTGGACAGGGGACACTGAAGCTTTCTTT. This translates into CASSLWTGDTEAFF.

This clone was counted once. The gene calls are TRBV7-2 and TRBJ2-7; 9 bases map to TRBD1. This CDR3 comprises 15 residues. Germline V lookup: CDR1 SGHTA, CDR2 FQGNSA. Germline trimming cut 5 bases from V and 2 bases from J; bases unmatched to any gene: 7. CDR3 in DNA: TGTGCCAGCAGCCCCCGGACAGGGGATCCCTACGAGCAGTACTTC. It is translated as CASSPRTGDPYEQYF.

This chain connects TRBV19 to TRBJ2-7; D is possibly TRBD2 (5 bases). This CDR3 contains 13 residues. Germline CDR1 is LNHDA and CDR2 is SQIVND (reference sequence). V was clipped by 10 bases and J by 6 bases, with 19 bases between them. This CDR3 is CATSGTTWSEQYF. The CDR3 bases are TGTGCCACCTCGGGAACTACTTGGTCCGAGCAGTACTTC.

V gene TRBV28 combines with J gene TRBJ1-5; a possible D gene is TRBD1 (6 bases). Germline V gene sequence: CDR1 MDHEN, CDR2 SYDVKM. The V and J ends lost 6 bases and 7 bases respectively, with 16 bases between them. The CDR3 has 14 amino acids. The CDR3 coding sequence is TGTGCCAGCAGCGAGCCCACAGGGATCCAGCCCCAGCATTTT. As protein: CASSEPTGIQPQHF.

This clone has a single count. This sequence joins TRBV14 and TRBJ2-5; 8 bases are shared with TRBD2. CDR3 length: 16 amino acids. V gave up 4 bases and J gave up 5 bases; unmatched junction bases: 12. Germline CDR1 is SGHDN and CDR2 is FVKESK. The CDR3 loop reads CASSPGLSGSGETQYF. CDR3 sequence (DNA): TGTGCCAGCAGCCCGGGACTAAGCGGGAGTGGGGAGACCCAGTACTTC.

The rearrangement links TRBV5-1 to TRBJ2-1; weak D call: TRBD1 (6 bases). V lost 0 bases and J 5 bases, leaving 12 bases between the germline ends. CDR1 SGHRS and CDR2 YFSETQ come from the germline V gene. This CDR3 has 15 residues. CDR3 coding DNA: TGCGCCAGCAGCTTGGCCAGAGCAGGGGACAATGAGCAGTTCTTC. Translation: CASSLARAGDNEQFF.

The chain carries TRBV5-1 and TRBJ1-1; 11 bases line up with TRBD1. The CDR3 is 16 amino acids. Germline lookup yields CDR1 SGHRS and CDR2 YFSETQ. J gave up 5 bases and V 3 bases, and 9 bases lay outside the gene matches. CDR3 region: CASSSGQGARETEAFF. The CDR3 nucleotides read TGCGCCAGCAGCTCAGGACAGGGGGCGAGGGAAACTGAAGCTTTCTTT.

The CDR3 coding sequence is TGCAGCGTAGGGGGACAAGAGACCCAGTACTTC. Translation gives CSVGGQETQYF. The chain recombines TRBV29-1 with TRBJ2-5; a weak D match, TRBD1 (6 bases). V lost 6 bases and J 2 bases, leaving 7 bases between the germline ends. The CDR3 has 11 amino acids. CDR1 is SQVTM, CDR2 ANQGSEA, per germline.

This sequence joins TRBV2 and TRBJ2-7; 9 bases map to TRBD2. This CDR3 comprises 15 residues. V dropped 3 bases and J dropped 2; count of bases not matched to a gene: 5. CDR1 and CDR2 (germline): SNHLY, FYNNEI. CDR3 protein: CASSERVAGAYEQYF. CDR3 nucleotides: TGTGCCAGCAGTGAGCGGGTAGCGGGGGCCTACGAGCAGTACTTC.

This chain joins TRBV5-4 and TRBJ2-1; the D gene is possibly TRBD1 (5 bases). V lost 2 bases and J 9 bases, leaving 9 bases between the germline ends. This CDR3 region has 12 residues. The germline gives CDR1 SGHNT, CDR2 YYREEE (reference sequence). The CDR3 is CASSLQAAEQFF. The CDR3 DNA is TGTGCCAGCAGCTTACAGGCGGCTGAGCAGTTCTTC.

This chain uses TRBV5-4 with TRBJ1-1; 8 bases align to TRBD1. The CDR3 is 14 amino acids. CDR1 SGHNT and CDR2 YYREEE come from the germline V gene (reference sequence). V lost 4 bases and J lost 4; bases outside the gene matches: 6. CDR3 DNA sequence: TGTGCCAGCAGCCTACAGGGGGGGGTCACTGAAGCTTTCTTT. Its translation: CASSLQGGVTEAFF.

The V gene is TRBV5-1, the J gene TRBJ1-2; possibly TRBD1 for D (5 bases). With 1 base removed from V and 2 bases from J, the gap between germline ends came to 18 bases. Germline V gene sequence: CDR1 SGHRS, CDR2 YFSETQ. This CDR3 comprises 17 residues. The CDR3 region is CASSLWGRQGYNYGYTF. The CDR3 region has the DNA TGCGCCAGCAGCTTGTGGGGGAGGCAGGGTTACAACTATGGCTACACCTTC. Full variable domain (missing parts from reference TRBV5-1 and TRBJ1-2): KAGVTQTPRYLIKTRGQQVTLSCSPISGHRSVSWYQQTPGQGLQFLFEYFSETQRNKGNFPGRFSGRQFSNSRSEMNVSTLELGDSALYLCASSLWGRQGYNYGYTFGSGTRLTVV.